Relative to its sample, the clone carrying this TCR beta chain is medium-sized. What it recognizes is unknown. This sample was included in a study of vaccination and CD4 T cells after COVID-19. Across the whole study: Overlapping peptides covering the spike proteins of SARS-CoV-2, HCoV-NL63, HCoV-OC43 and HCoV-229E were added to stimulate cells.

This sample's treatment: approximately 9-day PBMC culture with coronavirus spike peptide pools or control peptides (ViraFEST assay). Harvesting of the unexposed donor's CD4+ T cells predated the COVID-19 pandemic (2011-2018). The V gene lost 1 base and the J gene lost 4 bases, with 8 bases spanning the gap. The CDR3 covers 14 residues. Germline V gives CDR1 MNHNS, CDR2 SASEGT. General study findings and limits: Median approximately 90% of reactive clones detected in convalescent patients emerged only post-vaccination. Researchers looked at relatively few convalescent patients and had no early post-infection timepoints.

The Oncomine TCR Beta short-read assay sequenced DNA from cultured CD4+ T cells. TCRdb used MiXCR to reprocess the PCR reads, holding one entry per CDR3 protein. Of several thousand distinct CDR3 sequences in the sample, 41% were seen once. This sequence joins TRBV6-1 and TRBJ1-5; the D is unclear. The sequence was obtained from a human donor in good health. The sample consisted of CD4+ T cells from blood, cultured in vitro. CDR3 residues: CASSEDSENQPQHF. The DNA for the CDR3 is TGTGCCAGCAGTGAAGACAGCGAAAATCAGCCCCAGCATTTT.